This T cell receptor beta chain came from a study of identical twins. Study conclusions and caveats: Invariant T cells like MAIT and iNKT could partly confound the zero-insertion analyses. Interpretation of the results relied on cross-sectional statistical analysis and not on following the same donors. A lower insertion count was a feature of abundant cord blood beta clonotypes, with no such feature in memory repertoires. Out-of-frame beta chain sequences displayed weaker excess sharing between twins.

TCRdb recomputed calls from the 5' RACE reads with MiXCR, one row per CDR3 protein. The data hold under 300,000 distinct CDR3 sequences, with approximately 8.3% observed a single time. This clonotype has only a few counts. The antigen is unknown. Germline V gene lookup returns CDR1 SGHRS and CDR2 YFSETQ. CDR3 length equals 14 residues. V shed 2 bases and J shed 6 bases, with 14 bases lying between them. These records were also assigned to another study, of yellow fever vaccine responses in identical twins.

The chain carries TRBV5-1 and TRBJ1-1, with D perhaps matching TRBD1 (6 bases). The sequence was obtained from a woman aged 18-29 years in good health. The sequencing input was CD8+ T cells sorted from blood. The CDR3, as DNA: TGCGCCAGCAGCTTAGTGGGGGGCTCAGCTGAAGCTTTCTTT. This encodes CASSLVGGSAEAFF.